Below are 32 T cell receptor beta chains sequenced from a single sample in a study of T cell responses to AZD1222 COVID-19 vaccine. Method: immunoSEQ multiplex PCR; TCRdb's copy keeps in-frame clones and lacks some. The sample lists 90,000 to 100,000 clones; almost 90% were seen once. The sample was peripheral blood, taken 28 days after the second AZD1222 dose. The origin of the receptors is an adult who received the AZD1222 COVID-19 vaccine.

This clone was observed once. This chain uses TRBV7-2 with TRBJ2-7, with D possibly TRBD2 on 5 matching bases. Trimming took 7 bases from V and 1 from J, leaving 14 bases between them. The CDR3 contains 14 residues. From germline, CDR1 is SGHTA and CDR2 FQGNSA. The CDR3 DNA follows: TGTGCCAGCATGGACTCAGCAACTTCCTACGAGCAGTACTTC. Its translation is CASMDSATSYEQYF.

This rearrangement joins TRBV4-1 to TRBJ1-5; a weak D match, TRBD1 (5 bases). Germline V gene data show CDR1 as MGHRA and CDR2 as YSYEKL. With 5 bases removed from V and 1 base from J, the gap between germline ends came to 12 bases. The CDR3 runs 15 residues. The CDR3 DNA reads as TGCGCCAGCAGCGGACACCGGGACAGCAATCAGCCCCAGCATTTT. It translates to CASSGHRDSNQPQHF.

The genes are TRBV11-2 and TRBJ2-3; 9 bases fit TRBD2. The junction had 10 bases not matched to a gene; V was cut back by 1 base and J by 2 bases. Germline CDR1 SGHAT, CDR2 FQNNGV. The CDR3 sequence is 18 residues long. CDR3 nucleotides: TGTGCCAGCAGCTTAGTCGCTAGCGGGACCCTCCCCACAGATACGCAGTATTTT. This translates into CASSLVASGTLPTDTQYF. The variable domain in full, completed from reference TRBV11-2 and TRBJ2-3, reads EAGVAQSPRYKIIEKRQSVAFWCNPISGHATLYWYQQILGQGPKLLIQFQNNGVVDDSQLPKDRFSAERLKGVDSTLKIQPAKLEDSAVYLCASSLVASGTLPTDTQYFGPGTRLTVL.

This sequence joins TRBV11-2 and TRBJ2-1, with D hard to call. The V end lost 1 base, the J end lost 7 bases, and 5 bases lay between the germline ends. Germline V gives CDR1 SGHAT, CDR2 FQNNGV. This CDR3 spans 12 amino acids. The CDR3 nucleotides are TGTGCCAGCAGCTTAGTAGGAAATGAGCAGTTCTTC. Its protein is CASSLVGNEQFF.

V gene TRBV11-3 combines with J gene TRBJ2-1; D gene uncertain. Germline V gives CDR1 SGHNT, CDR2 YENEEA. Trimming left V 3 bases short and J 8 bases short, with 14 bases between. The CDR3 consists of 14 residues. CDR3 amino acids: CASSFGSTGDEQFF. CDR3 DNA sequence: TGTGCCAGCAGCTTCGGCAGCACGGGCGATGAGCAGTTCTTC.

This chain joins TRBV19 and TRBJ2-7; TRBD1 aligns across 8 bases. J lost 3 bases, V lost 6 bases, and 13 bases had no gene match. Germline V gene lookup returns CDR1 LNHDA and CDR2 SQIVND (reference sequence). CDR3 length: 16 residues. In DNA form, the CDR3 reads TGTGCCAGTAGGCCGACAGGGGTCCAGACCTTCTACGAGCAGTACTTC. It translates to CASRPTGVQTFYEQYF.

The J gene is TRBJ2-7, the V gene TRBV6-1, with 7 bases identical to TRBD1. There are 16 residues in the CDR3. V gave up 3 bases and J gave up 2 bases; unmatched junction bases: 10. The germline gives CDR1 MNHNS, CDR2 SASEGT. CDR3 region: CASSDWDSLRPYEQYF. The CDR3 nucleotides read TGTGCCAGCAGTGACTGGGACAGCCTACGCCCCTACGAGCAGTACTTC.

The chain carries TRBV21-1 and TRBJ1-2; TRBD1, as called in the table, went unchecked against the DNA. TRBV21-1 is reported as a pseudogene. This CDR3 spans 12 amino acids. Written as DNA, the CDR3 is TGTGCCAGCCCCGAAGGGGGCCTTGGCTACACCTTC. This codes for CASPEGGLGYTF.

The chain recombines TRBV5-1 with TRBJ2-3; TRBD2 matches at 12 bases. Germline values: CDR1 SGHRS, CDR2 YFSETQ. Trimming at V came to 0 bases and at J to 2 bases, leaving 7 bases not matched to a gene. The CDR3 length is 18 residues. The CDR3 reads CASSLEGLAGGYTDTQYF. CDR3 coding DNA: TGCGCCAGCAGCTTGGAGGGGCTAGCGGGAGGGTACACAGATACGCAGTATTTT.

V gene TRBV27 combines with J gene TRBJ1-1; TRBD1 aligns across 8 bases. Germline V gene lookup returns CDR1 MNHEY and CDR2 SMNVEV (reference sequence). There are 16 residues in the CDR3. Losses at the gene ends were 4 bases for V and 5 bases for J; bases not matched to a gene: 12. CDR3 protein: CASSSLPTGAGTEAFF. The DNA for the CDR3 is TGTGCCAGCAGTTCCCTCCCGACAGGGGCGGGTACTGAAGCTTTCTTT.

This chain links TRBV28 with TRBJ1-3; no clear D gene. The germline V gene encodes CDR1 MDHEN and CDR2 SYDVKM. The CDR3 spans 18 residues. The ends were cut back, 2 bases at V and 0 bases at J, with 17 bases in the middle. The CDR3 DNA is TGTGCCAGCAGTTTAGAAGGGATGGGCGGATACTCTGGAAACACCATATATTTT. Translating it yields CASSLEGMGGYSGNTIYF.

The gene calls are TRBV2 and TRBJ2-5; D is unresolved. The ends were cut back, 10 bases at V and 2 bases at J, with 14 bases in the middle. The germline CDR1 and CDR2 sequences are SNHLY and FYNNEI. CDR3 length equals 13 residues. The CDR3 here is CAIRTGWQETQYF. The CDR3 coding sequence is TGTGCCATTCGGACGGGCTGGCAAGAGACCCAGTACTTC.

V usage is TRBV5-8 and J usage is TRBJ1-6; 9 bases agree with TRBD1. After removal of 1 base from V and 7 bases from J, the junction contained 3 bases not matched to a gene. The length of the CDR3 is 15 residues. CDR1 is SGHTS and CDR2 is YDEGEE in the germline V gene. CDR3 protein: CASSLLTGGNSPLHF. As DNA, the CDR3 is TGTGCCAGCAGCTTGTTGACAGGGGGGAATTCACCCCTCCACTTT.

V gene TRBV7-9 combines with J gene TRBJ2-1, with D perhaps being TRBD1 or TRBD2 (5 bases each). This CDR3 is built from 14 residues. CDR1 and CDR2 (germline): SEHNR, FQNEAQ (reference sequence). V was pared by 3 bases and J by 8 bases, with 14 bases between. The CDR3, as DNA: TGTGCCAGCAGCTTCCCGGGACCTACGGATGAGCAGTTCTTC. This sequence encodes CASSFPGPTDEQFF. The full variable domain, completed using reference TRBV7-9 and TRBJ2-1, is DTGVSQNPRHKITKRGQNVTFRCDPISEHNRLYWYRQTLGQGPEFLTYFQNEAQLEKSRLLSDRFSAERPKGSFSTLEIQRTEQGDSAMYLCASSFPGPTDEQFFGPGTRLTVL.

V gene TRBV5-1 combines with J gene TRBJ1-1, with a weak D call TRBD1 (6 bases). The CDR3 length is 15 residues. Germline V gives CDR1 SGHRS, CDR2 YFSETQ. The V gene lost 5 bases and the J gene lost 3 bases, with 17 bases spanning the gap. The CDR3 nucleotides are TGCGCCAGCAGGTGGAGGGGGAGGGAGGACACTGAAGCTTTCTTT. Translated, it gives CASRWRGREDTEAFF. Filled out from reference TRBV5-1 and TRBJ1-1, the complete variable domain reads KAGVTQTPRYLIKTRGQQVTLSCSPISGHRSVSWYQQTPGQGLQFLFEYFSETQRNKGNFPGRFSGRQFSNSRSEMNVSTLELGDSALYLCASRWRGREDTEAFFGQGTRLTVV.

V is TRBV6-5 and J is TRBJ2-7; D perhaps matches TRBD1 (6 bases). CDR1 MNHEY and CDR2 SVGAGI come from the germline V gene. V lost 7 bases, J lost 3 bases, and 13 bases lay in between. This CDR3 has 13 amino acids. DNA of the CDR3: TGTGCCAGCATAACAGGGCGGATCTACGAGCAGTACTTC. Encoded protein: CASITGRIYEQYF.

This sequence joins TRBV21-1 and TRBJ2-7; the D call of TRBD2 is as the table states it, not checked on the DNA. TRBV21-1 corresponds to a pseudogene. This CDR3 comprises 13 residues. CDR3 sequence: CASGWDYHYEQYF. DNA for the CDR3: TGTGCCAGCGGATGGGACTACCACTACGAGCAGTACTTC.

This clone has only one observation. This sequence joins TRBV5-1 and TRBJ2-1, with TRBD1 as a possible D gene (6 bases). CDR3 size: 15 residues. V was pared by 4 bases and J by 7 bases, with 18 bases between. The germline V gene has CDR1 SGHRS and CDR2 YFSETQ. The CDR3 reads CASSPGQQGLNEQFF. The CDR3 nucleotides are TGCGCCAGCAGCCCCGGACAGCAGGGGTTAAATGAGCAGTTCTTC.

The chain links TRBV7-2 to TRBJ1-1; weak D call: TRBD1 (6 bases). CDR3 length: 15 amino acids. In germline, CDR1 is SGHTA, CDR2 FQGNSA. The V end lost 1 base, the J end lost 5 bases, and 14 bases lay between the germline ends. CDR3 nucleotides: TGTGCCAGCAGCTTAGTTGCCGGACAGACAACTGAAGCTTTCTTT. This translates into CASSLVAGQTTEAFF.

The rearrangement uses TRBV9 and TRBJ2-1, with 10 bases matching TRBD1. Germline-derived CDR1 and CDR2 are SGDLS and YYNGEE. The CDR3 length is 17 residues. The J segment lost 4 bases and the V segment lost 5 bases, leaving 12 bases of the junction unmatched. The CDR3 sequence is CASSVQGDRGFYNEQFF. The CDR3 region has the DNA TGTGCCAGCAGTGTCCAAGGGGACAGGGGCTTTTACAATGAGCAGTTCTTC.

The V gene is TRBV4-2, the J gene TRBJ1-6; D possibly corresponds to TRBD1 (6 bases). The CDR3 is 12 residues long. Germline CDR1 and CDR2: LGHNA and YNFKEQ. Trimming stripped 3 bases from V and 17 bases from J, with 14 bases between. The CDR3 DNA reads as TGTGCCAGCAGCCATACGACAGGTGACGTCCACTTT. This encodes CASSHTTGDVHF.

This rearrangement joins TRBV28 to TRBJ2-1, with 7 bases lining up with TRBD2. V was clipped by 5 bases and J by 8 bases; unmatched bases: 18. Germline CDR1 and CDR2: MDHEN and SYDVKM. CDR3 size: 17 residues. CDR3 sequence reads: CASSPSSPAGSWYEQFF. DNA for the CDR3: TGTGCCAGCAGTCCCTCGTCTCCAGCGGGATCTTGGTATGAGCAGTTCTTC.

V usage is TRBV12-3 or TRBV12-4 and J usage is TRBJ1-3; D possibly corresponds to TRBD1 (5 bases). The CDR3 contains 13 residues. The V and J ends lost 4 bases and 8 bases respectively, with 12 bases between them. The DNA for the CDR3 is TGTGCCAGCAGTTCGCGGGACCGGGACACCATATATTTT. Amino acids: CASSSRDRDTIYF.

This chain links TRBV13 with TRBJ2-1; D may be TRBD1 or TRBD2 (5 bases each). Trimming cost V 0 bases and J 7 bases, with 13 bases left between them. Germline CDR1 reads PRHDT; CDR2 reads FYEKMQ (reference sequence). The CDR3 length is 15 residues. CDR3 sequence reads: CASSLGQPGPNEQFF. CDR3 nucleotide sequence: TGTGCCAGCAGCTTAGGCCAGCCGGGACCGAATGAGCAGTTCTTC.

The V and J genes are TRBV15 and TRBJ2-7; D remains unclear. The V end was cut by 5 bases, the J end by 5 bases, with 10 bases between. The CDR3 consists of 12 residues. Germline V CDR1 and CDR2: LNHNV, YYDKDF (reference sequence). The CDR3: CATSATYHEQYF. CDR3 DNA: TGTGCCACCAGCGCAACCTACCACGAGCAGTACTTC.

This rearrangement joins TRBV11-3 to TRBJ2-7; D uncertain. V was clipped by 0 bases and J by 5 bases, with 14 bases between them. This CDR3 spans 15 amino acids. From germline, CDR1 is SGHNT and CDR2 YENEEA. CDR3 bases: TGTGCCAGCAGCTTAGATCATGTAGATAGCCACGAGCAGTACTTC. Its translation: CASSLDHVDSHEQYF. Based on the CDR3 plus reference TRBV11-3 and TRBJ2-7, the full variable domain is EAGVVQSPRYKIIEKKQPVAFWCNPISGHNTLYWYLQNLGQGPELLIRYENEEAVDDSQLPKDRFSAERLKGVDSTLKIQPAELGDSAVYLCASSLDHVDSHEQYFGPGTRLTVT.

The chain links TRBV9 to TRBJ1-2; D not resolved. The CDR3 spans 12 residues. Deletions cut 0 bases from V and 7 bases from J, with 7 bases between. Germline V lookup: CDR1 SGDLS, CDR2 YYNGEE. The CDR3 DNA reads TGTGCCAGCAGCGTAGGAGGGTCTGGCTACACCTTC. Amino acids: CASSVGGSGYTF.

J is TRBJ2-7 and V is TRBV5-1; no clear D. The CDR3 extends over 13 amino acids. V was clipped by 0 bases and J by 7 bases, with 11 bases between them. Germline V gene data show CDR1 as SGHRS and CDR2 as YFSETQ. CDR3 loop: CASSLGSLSEQYF. CDR3 coding DNA: TGCGCCAGCAGCTTGGGGTCCCTTAGTGAGCAGTACTTC.

This rearrangement joins TRBV25-1 to TRBJ1-6; 9 bases are shared with TRBD1. The CDR3 extends over 15 amino acids. With 4 bases clipped from V and 5 bases from J, the junction kept 3 bases outside the gene matches. The germline CDR1 and CDR2 sequences are MGHDK and SYGVNS. This chain's CDR3 is CASSVTGGDNSPLHF. The CDR3 DNA reads as TGTGCCAGCAGTGTGACAGGGGGAGATAATTCACCCCTCCACTTT. Full variable domain (rest looked up from reference TRBV25-1 and TRBJ1-6): EADIYQTPRYLVIGTGKKITLECSQTMGHDKMYWYQQDPGMELHLIHYSYGVNSTEKGDLSSESTVSRIRTEHFPLTLESARPSHTSQYLCASSVTGGDNSPLHFGNGTRLTVT.

This sequence joins TRBV15 and TRBJ1-1; D possibly corresponds to TRBD1 (5 bases). Trimming pared 0 bases from V and 0 bases from J, leaving 14 bases between. The germline CDR1 and CDR2 sequences are LNHNV and YYDKDF (reference sequence). The CDR3 sequence is 17 residues long. CDR3 in amino acids: CATSREFTGRLNTEAFF. The CDR3 DNA is TGTGCCACCAGCAGAGAATTTACGGGACGGCTGAACACTGAAGCTTTCTTT.

This chain joins TRBV4-1 and TRBJ1-5, with D perhaps TRBD1 (5 bases). V dropped 3 bases and J dropped 4 bases, with 22 bases sitting between them. The length of the CDR3 is 18 residues. Germline values: CDR1 MGHRA, CDR2 YSYEKL. CDR3: CASSHPSSGLLQNQPQHF. The DNA of the CDR3 is TGCGCCAGCAGCCACCCCTCGTCAGGGCTCTTGCAGAATCAGCCCCAGCATTTT.

This chain connects TRBV7-2 to TRBJ2-1; D not certain. CDR3 length: 13 amino acids. Germline V gives CDR1 SGHTA, CDR2 FQGNSA. V shed 5 bases and J shed 13 bases, with 18 bases lying between them. This CDR3 reads CASSRDLGSEQFF. The CDR3 DNA follows: TGTGCCAGCAGCCGAGACCTCGGAAGTGAACAGTTCTTC.